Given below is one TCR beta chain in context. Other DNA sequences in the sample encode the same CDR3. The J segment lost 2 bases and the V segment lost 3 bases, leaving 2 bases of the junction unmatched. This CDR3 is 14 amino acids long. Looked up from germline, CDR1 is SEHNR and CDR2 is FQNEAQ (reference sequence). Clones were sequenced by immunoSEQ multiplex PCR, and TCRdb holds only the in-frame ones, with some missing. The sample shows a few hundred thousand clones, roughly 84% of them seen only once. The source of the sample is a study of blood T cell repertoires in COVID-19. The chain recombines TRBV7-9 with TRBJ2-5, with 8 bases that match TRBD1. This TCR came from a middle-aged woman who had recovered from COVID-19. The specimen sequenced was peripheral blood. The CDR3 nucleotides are TGTGCCAGCAGCTTTACAGGGGGACAAGAGACCCAGTACTTC. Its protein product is CASSFTGGQETQYF.